This passage covers 8 T cell receptor beta chains from one sample sequenced in a study of TIL therapy for anti-PD-1-resistant metastatic lung cancer. Time point meaning: pre-treatment sample, taken before nivolumab and TIL therapy. The immunoSEQ assay was v3. The assay was immunoSEQ multiplex PCR, and TCRdb's table has in-frame clones only and misses some. This sample has more than 50,000 clones, with 87% found just once. The sequences come from blood, collected at baseline. Receptor source: a person aged 25 to 85 with non-small cell lung cancer.

This chain connects TRBV30 to TRBJ1-5, with D unresolved. This CDR3 spans 13 amino acids. Germline CDR1 and CDR2: GTSNPN and SVGIG (reference sequence). Trimming took 0 bases from V and 2 from J, leaving 5 bases between them. CDR3 DNA: TGTGCCTGGAGTGTATTAGGCAATCAGCCCCAGCATTTT. It yields the protein CAWSVLGNQPQHF. Based on the CDR3 plus reference TRBV30 and TRBJ1-5, the full variable domain is SQTIHQWPATLVQPVGSPLSLECTVEGTSNPNLYWYRQAAGRGLQLLFYSVGIGQISSEVPQNLSASRPQDRQFILSSKKLLLSDSGFYLCAWSVLGNQPQHFGDGTRLSIL.

The chain uses TRBV30 and TRBJ1-1, with D unclear. The V end lost 4 bases, the J end lost 1 base, and 4 bases lay between the germline ends. Germline V gene data show CDR1 as GTSNPN and CDR2 as SVGIG (reference sequence). The CDR3 is made up of 11 amino acids. The CDR3 bases are TGTGCCTGGATGTCGAACACTGAAGCTTTCTTT. Translating gives CAWMSNTEAFF.

The chain couples TRBV7-8 to TRBJ1-1, with D uncertain. The CDR3 runs 14 residues. CDR1 SGHVS and CDR2 FQNEAQ come from the germline V gene. Between the trimmed V and J ends, which lost 5 bases and 0 bases, there was a span of 10 bases. CDR3 region: CASSAPGMNTEAFF. As DNA, the CDR3 is TGTGCCAGCAGCGCCCCCGGGATGAACACTGAAGCTTTCTTT.

The chain couples TRBV6-5 to TRBJ2-7; D is possibly TRBD2 (5 bases). CDR3 length equals 12 residues. V shed 8 bases and J shed 2 bases, with 10 bases lying between them. Germline values: CDR1 MNHEY, CDR2 SVGAGI. DNA for the CDR3: TGTGCCAGCCGGGGAGAGACCTACGAGCAGTACTTC. As protein: CASRGETYEQYF.

This chain uses TRBV2 with TRBJ2-2; TRBD2 is a possible D gene (6 bases). Trimming stripped 3 bases from V and 4 bases from J, with 9 bases between. The CDR3 extends over 14 amino acids. The V gene's germline CDR1 is SNHLY and CDR2 FYNNEI. The DNA of the CDR3 is TGTGCCAGCAGTGAGTGGGACTCCACCGGGGAGCTGTTTTTT. It encodes CASSEWDSTGELFF.

CDR3: CATSASEAVSSYEQYF. The CDR3 coding sequence is TGTGCCACCAGTGCCTCGGAGGCGGTAAGCTCCTACGAGCAGTACTTC. This chain links TRBV24-1 with TRBJ2-7, with a tentative D call TRBD2 (5 bases). CDR3 length equals 16 residues. Between the trimmed V and J ends, which lost 5 bases and 0 bases, there was a span of 16 bases. Germline V gives CDR1 KGHDR, CDR2 SFDVKD.

The V and J genes are TRBV5-1 and TRBJ2-7; D not resolved. Trimming removed 4 bases from V and 0 bases from J, with 5 bases in between. CDR3 size: 12 residues. Germline V lookup: CDR1 SGHRS, CDR2 YFSETQ. CDR3 DNA: TGCGCCAGCAGCCTAACCTCCTACGAGCAGTACTTC. As protein: CASSLTSYEQYF.

The chain is built from TRBV28 and TRBJ1-2, with TRBD1 identical over 9 bases. V shed 5 bases, J shed 4 bases, and the junction held 5 bases outside the gene matches. The germline V gene has CDR1 MDHEN and CDR2 SYDVKM. This CDR3 comprises 14 residues. Here the CDR3 reads CASSIRTGVYGYTF. DNA of the CDR3: TGTGCCAGCAGTATCCGGACAGGGGTCTATGGCTACACCTTC.